This TCR beta chain was recorded in a study of Graves' ophthalmopathy and Graves' hyperthyroidism. The sample holds a few counts of this clonotype. From RNA, the CDR3 regions of TCR beta chains were amplified and sequenced. The library came from an HTBI-primed first-round RT-PCR and a second-round multiplex PCR. MiXCR, run by TCRdb on the multiplex PCR reads, gives a single entry per CDR3 protein. Among about 220,000 distinct CDR3 sequences listed, 20% to 25% were seen once. The V segment lost 3 bases and the J segment 4 bases; nucleotides outside the gene matches: 5. The CDR3 is made up of 14 amino acids. Per germline, CDR1 LGHDT and CDR2 YNNKEL (reference sequence).

The chain couples TRBV3-1 to TRBJ2-5; 7 nucleotides line up with TRBD1. The sequenced material came from peripheral blood. The clonotype was recovered from a woman aged 50 to 60 with Graves' ophthalmopathy. The CDR3 loop is CASSHHDRAETQYF. The CDR3 bases are TGTGCCAGCAGCCATCACGACAGGGCAGAGACCCAGTACTTC.